This T cell receptor beta chain was observed in a study of cytomegalovirus exposure and HLA in healthy donors. Study-wide results and limits: The study designated around 150 TCR beta chains cytomegalovirus-associated. Within a later analysis, the majority of CMV-associated TCR beta chains appeared HLA-restricted. Most subjects' HLA-A and HLA-B alleles were reportedly predicted from TCR beta sequences. Sequencing likely generated an artifact that appeared as a cluster of highly shared sequence variants.

PCR involved 60 Vbeta and 13 Jbeta primers. Produced via immunoSEQ multiplex PCR; TCRdb's table is partial and in-frame only. The sample holds about 230,000 clones, 85% to 90% seen once. Points on this clone: The antigen remains undetermined.

Between the trimmed V and J ends, which lost 5 bases and 5 bases, there was a span of 24 bases. The CDR3 is 17 amino acids. In germline, CDR1 is SGHTA, CDR2 FQGNSA. This rearrangement joins TRBV7-2 to TRBJ2-5; tentatively, D is TRBD2 (6 bases). Sequencing used PBMCs. The TCR originated in a woman between 18 and 29 years old in good health and CMV-seronegative. The CDR3 reads CASSPSRSGVSGETQYF. In DNA form, the CDR3 reads TGTGCCAGCAGCCCAAGTCGCTCGGGAGTATCTGGGGAGACCCAGTACTTC.